This entry describes one TCR beta chain. The CDR3 contains 15 residues. Germline loops: CDR1 SNHLY, CDR2 FYNNEI. Trimming removed 4 bases at V and 1 base at J, with 14 bases between. This sample was included in a study of radiation and T cells in renal cell carcinoma. The assay was immunoSEQ multiplex PCR, and TCRdb's table has in-frame clones only and misses some. In the table there are roughly 80,000 clones, 75% to 90% of which are singletons. Time point reported: blood 4 weeks post-SBRT, at nephrectomy. The treatment was: 15 Gy SBRT to primary tumor, nephrectomy 4 weeks later. The receptor was derived from an older woman with renal cell carcinoma. The starting material was blood, obtained from a patient whose treatment included radiotherapy and nephrectomy. The genes are TRBV2 and TRBJ2-7; D perhaps matches TRBD2 (7 bases). The CDR3 reads CASSGGGSFSYEQYF. The CDR3 region has the DNA TGTGCCAGCAGTGGGGGGGGCAGCTTTTCCTACGAGCAGTACTTC.